What follows is one T cell receptor (beta chain) and its context. Its antigen remains unidentified. Looked up from germline, CDR1 is MNHEY and CDR2 is SMNVEV (reference sequence). The V end lost 6 bases, the J end lost 6 bases, and 16 bases lay between the germline ends. The CDR3 extends over 14 amino acids. Each donor's status was that of a healthy bone marrow donor. This specimen belongs to a study of cytomegalovirus exposure and HLA in healthy donors. PCR primers comprised 60 Vbeta and 13 Jbeta primers. Some clones are missing from TCRdb's copy, which holds only in-frame ones; the method was immunoSEQ multiplex PCR. The data contain about 160,000 clones, around 85% of them seen just once; the ten biggest clones take up 0.85%. Study findings and constraints: The authors assumed roughly uniform sequencing depth across donors for presence/absence analyses.

Sequenced material: PBMCs. The chain carries TRBV27 and TRBJ2-3; D is possibly TRBD1 (5 bases). This TCR came from a woman in her twenties or thirties in good health and CMV-seronegative. CDR3 in DNA: TGTGCCAGCAGAATTCCTCGGCCAGGGGATACGCAGTATTTT. Its translation is CASRIPRPGDTQYF.